This T cell receptor beta chain was obtained from a study of molecular identifiers for immune sequencing clone quantification. Across the study: In replicates, RNA from roughly 18,000 or 92,000 naive CD8 cells was split five ways, four sequenced.

TCRdb processed the PCR reads anew with MiXCR; each CDR3 protein has one entry. Of about 500,000 distinct CDR3 sequences in the sample, about a fifth are singletons; the top ten hold around 0.86%. This clonotype came up a few times. The germline V and J ends were trimmed by 2 bases and 0 bases, with 11 bases remaining between them. The CDR3 covers 16 residues. In germline, CDR1 is SGHVS, CDR2 FQNEAQ. The receptor's source is a human donor in good health. Some libraries in this study had Jurkat cell RNA spiked in. The sample was naive CD8+ T cells from blood, with Jurkat cell RNA spiked in. The subset is: FACS-sorted CD8+CD4-CCR7+CD45RA+ naive T cells. This chain links TRBV7-8 with TRBJ2-1; D is unclear. The DNA of the CDR3 is TGTGCCAGCAGCTTATACCCAGAGAGCTCCTACAATGAGCAGTTCTTC. Amino acid sequence: CASSLYPESSYNEQFF.